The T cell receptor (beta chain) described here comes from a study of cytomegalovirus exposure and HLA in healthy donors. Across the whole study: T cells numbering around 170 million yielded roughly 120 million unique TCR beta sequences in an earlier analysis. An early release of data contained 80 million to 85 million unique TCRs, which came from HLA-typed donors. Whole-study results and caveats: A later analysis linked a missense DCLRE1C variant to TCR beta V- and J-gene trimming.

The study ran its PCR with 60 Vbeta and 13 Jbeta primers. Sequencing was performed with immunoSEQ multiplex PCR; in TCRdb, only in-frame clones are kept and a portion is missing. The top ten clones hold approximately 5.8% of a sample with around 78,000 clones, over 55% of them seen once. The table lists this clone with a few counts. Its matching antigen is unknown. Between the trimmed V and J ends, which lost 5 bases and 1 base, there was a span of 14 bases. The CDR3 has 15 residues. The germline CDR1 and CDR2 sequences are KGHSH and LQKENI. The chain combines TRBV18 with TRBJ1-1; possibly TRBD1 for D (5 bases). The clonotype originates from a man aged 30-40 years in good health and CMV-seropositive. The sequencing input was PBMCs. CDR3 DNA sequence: TGTGCCAGCTCAAAAACAGGCCCTGGGAACACTGAAGCTTTCTTT. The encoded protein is CASSKTGPGNTEAFF.